This T cell receptor beta chain was observed in a study of cytomegalovirus exposure and HLA in healthy donors. Each donor was nominally healthy when sampled (though unrecorded immune exposures were likely). General observations from the study: Follow-up analysis seemed to connect common viral pathogens with several of the most significant clusters identified. Confirmation was obtained in vitro that a few CMV-associated chains are specific for CMV antigens.

For this clone: Its specificity is unknown.

The PCR employed 60 Vbeta primers together with 13 Jbeta primers. Some clones are missing from TCRdb's copy, which holds only in-frame ones; the method was immunoSEQ multiplex PCR. The data hold 180,000 or so clones, with roughly a tenth observed a single time. The CDR3 is 14 amino acids. V was pared by 8 bases and J by 3 bases, with 4 bases of the junction left unmatched. The TCR originated in a woman aged 25 to 39 in good health and CMV-seropositive. The chain combines TRBV23-1 with TRBJ1-2; TRBD1 matches at 12 bases. TRBV23-1 is filed as an ORF, its function uncertain. Sequencing was carried out using PBMCs. In DNA form, the CDR3 reads TGCGCCAGCCGGGGACAGGGGGCTGACTATGGCTACACCTTC. Its protein is CASRGQGADYGYTF.